This TCR beta chain was retrieved from a study of T cells in Graves' hyperthyroidism and ophthalmopathy (dated by TCRdb to the late 2010s). The study in broad terms: To identify TCR V-J signatures that set the groups apart, the researchers used a discovery cohort of more than 95 patients, made up of roughly 45 with Graves' ophthalmopathy and about 60 with stable Graves' hyperthyroidism. TCR Vbeta CDR3 sequencing of 120 to 150 peripheral blood samples (over 40 ophthalmopathy, 70 to 85 hyperthyroidism and approximately 17 progressor patients) is reported in the paper. After sampling, hyperthyroidism patients received methimazole starting at 30 mg daily, and ophthalmopathy patients received high-dose intravenous methylprednisolone. Thyroid tissue and blood T-cell repertoires from about six Graves' hyperthyroidism patients were also compared in the study. The approximately 100 discovery patients were divided at random into training and test sets in a 7:3 ratio. Prospective prediction of ophthalmopathy was tested in an independent validation cohort of under 20 hyperthyroidism patients and some 17 patients who later progressed to ophthalmopathy. Beyond this particular receptor, the publication reports: No statistical method was used to fix the sample size in advance, and group allocation was not hidden from the investigators. In cross-validation, a model built on a 13 V-J signature told ophthalmopathy apart from stable hyperthyroidism with about 90% sensitivity and about 81% specificity, and in testing the same model reached 80%/75%. Most expanded thyroid clonotypes (frequency above 0.001) were also found in blood, which suggests that blood repertoires may mirror thyroid immune responses. In validation, progression to ophthalmopathy was predicted by the model with nearly 71% sensitivity and 72% to 85% specificity, a median of around 5.9 months before onset.

Inclusive of the bounding cysteine and phenylalanine, the CDR3 is 15 residues long. Left in the record is the CDR3 DNA by itself, 45 bases read in frame from the first base. Germline trimming amounts to 4 bases on V and 7 bases on J, with 10 as the count of junction bases outside the gene matches. The germline V gene specifies SGHRS as CDR1 and YFSETQ as CDR2. The TCR beta CDR3 regions were amplified from RNA transcripts. A first-round RT-PCR of the TCR CDR3 used the HTBI primer set with the Qiagen OneStep RT-PCR kit. The libraries were constructed in a second round of multiplex PCR and then size-selected and purified. Sequencing of the libraries was done on an Illumina HiSeq2000 using paired-end 100 bp reads. As for the original processing: SOAPnuke was used to process the raw data, throwing out any read that contained adapters or uncalled bases, had a mean Phred below 15, or lacked an exact constant-primer or identifier match. COPE v1.2.5 was used to merge high-quality paired reads, and clonotypes were defined as unique nucleotide sequences. MiTCR v1.1 was used to align the clonotypes against IMGT TRBV, TRBD and TRBJ reference segments. The analysis included only V-J combinations with a frequency above 0.0001, which together covered around 99% of the repertoires. A TCS score was defined as the ratio between F50 (clonal expansion) and ExV (chaos), using BLOSUM62-based TCRdist between CDR3 peptides within each V-J. Welch's t-statistics and random forest reduced roughly 540 V-J features to 13, which were used in a naive Bayes classifier (R e1071). The public sequencing data were trimmed at Q25 with fastp and processed into clonotypes with MiXCR by TCRdb, which kept only in-frame beta chains. Entries that share a CDR3 protein sequence are merged under the most common genes and DNA. V and J calls and clone size were set by TCRdb, not the authors. The sample table holds some 510,000 distinct CDR3 sequences, of which roughly 46% were seen once. The ten most abundant clones make up approximately 8.2% of the sample.

Graves' hyperthyroidism was defined as stable when no progression to ophthalmopathy occurred over 18 months of follow-up. Hyperthyroidism patients were aged 18 to 65 years and newly diagnosed, with disease duration of less than 2 months. The study excluded patients with uncontrolled infections, other autoimmune diseases, pregnancy or lactation. Diagnoses relied on clinical symptoms, serum thyroxine and TRAb, thyroid ultrasound and orbital computed tomography. Total RNA was extracted using Trizol reagent, and RNA quality was assessed on an Agilent 2100 Bioanalyzer. To note about this clonotype: No cognate antigen has been identified for it. No much larger clone is present one base from it, and per-base qualities are unavailable.

The sample consisted of peripheral blood or thyroid tissue (not recorded which). The sequence came from a woman between 18 and 29 years old with Graves' hyperthyroidism. Donor details come from another sample of the same person, matched by shared clones. The chain was built from TRBV5-1 and TRBJ1-5; the central 8 bases match TRBD1. The DNA sequence is given as TGCGCCAGCAGCCAAGGGCAGGGGGCATGGCAGCCCCAGCATTTT. Translated, this is CASSQGQGAWQPQHF.